This T cell receptor (beta chain) is drawn from a study of ipilimumab plus nivolumab after autologous stem cell transplantation. Study outcomes and limitations: The authors say TCR, Treg and microbiome findings warrant further study.

Dosing: nivolumab 3 mg/kg IV, weeks 1, 4, 7, 10, then every two weeks to week 26. TCRdb's table, derived via immunoSEQ multiplex PCR, lists solely in-frame clones and lacks some. This sample yields 15,000 to 20,000 clones, of which approximately 71% are seen a single time; 20% belongs to the top ten. A remark on this clone: Its antigen is as yet unknown.

This receptor was taken from a male donor with diffuse large B-cell lymphoma. The sequenced sample was PBMCs, obtained in a trial of ipilimumab plus nivolumab as post-transplant consolidation.

This chain's CDR3 is CASSPTDREGYGYTF. The CDR3 coding sequence is TGTGCCAGCTCACCGACGGACAGGGAGGGCTATGGCTACACCTTC. This chain uses TRBV18 with TRBJ1-2, with 8 bases aligning to TRBD1. The germline CDR1 and CDR2 sequences are KGHSH and LQKENI. V shed 3 bases, J shed 4 bases, and the junction held 7 bases outside the gene matches. The CDR3 totals 15 residues.